Given below is one T cell receptor beta chain in context. The antigen is undetermined. These data are taken from a study of T-cell reconstitution after alpha-beta-depleted transplantation in children. Whole-study findings and limits: At one year after transplant, newly produced T cells mostly accounted for T-cell counts and diversity.

Germline values: CDR1 SGHTS, CDR2 YDEGEE. The length of the CDR3 is 16 residues. The V end lost 1 base, the J end lost 1 base, and 9 bases lay between the germline ends. The library targeted TCRbeta and was prepared with unique molecular identifiers. TCRdb itself ran the PCR reads through MiXCR, one entry per CDR3 protein. The sample shows about 510,000 distinct CDR3 sequences, 11% of them seen only once. The chain employs TRBV5-8 and TRBJ2-6; D not certain. This clonotype was obtained from a female patient between 2 and 15 years old who had a stem cell transplant for aplastic anemia, so the T cells may come from the graft donor. The sequenced sample was PBMCs, mostly from graft donor cells, obtained 180 days after TCRalphabeta/CD19-depleted stem cell transplant. The chain's CDR3 is CASSLTVFSGANVLTF. The CDR3, as DNA: TGTGCCAGCAGCTTGACAGTTTTTTCTGGGGCCAACGTCCTGACTTTC.